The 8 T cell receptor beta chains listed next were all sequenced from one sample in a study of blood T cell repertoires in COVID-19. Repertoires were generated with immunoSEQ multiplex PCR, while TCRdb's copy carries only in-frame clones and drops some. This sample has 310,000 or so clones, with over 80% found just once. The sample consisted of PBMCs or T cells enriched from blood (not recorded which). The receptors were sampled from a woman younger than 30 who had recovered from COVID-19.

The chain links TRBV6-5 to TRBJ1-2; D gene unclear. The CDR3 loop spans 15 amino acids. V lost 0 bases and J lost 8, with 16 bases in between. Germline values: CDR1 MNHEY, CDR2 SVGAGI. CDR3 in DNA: TGTGCCAGCAGTTACTCGACGGTGGCCGGGTACGGCTACACCTTC. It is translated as CASSYSTVAGYGYTF.

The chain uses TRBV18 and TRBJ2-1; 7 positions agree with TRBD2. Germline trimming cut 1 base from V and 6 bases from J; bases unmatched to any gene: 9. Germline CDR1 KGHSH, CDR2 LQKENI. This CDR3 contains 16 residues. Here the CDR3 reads CASSPLGGSNTNEQFF. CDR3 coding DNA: TGTGCCAGCTCACCACTCGGGGGGTCTAATACCAATGAGCAGTTCTTC.

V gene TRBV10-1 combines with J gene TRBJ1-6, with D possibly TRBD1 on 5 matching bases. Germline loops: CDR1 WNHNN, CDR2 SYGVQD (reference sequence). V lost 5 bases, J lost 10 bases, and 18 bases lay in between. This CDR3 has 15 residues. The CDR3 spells CASSRPDRVRSPLHF. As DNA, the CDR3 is TGCGCCAGCAGTCGTCCAGACAGAGTGCGATCACCCCTCCACTTT.

The CDR3 coding sequence is TGTGCCAGCAGCCCGCCCAGGGGTGGCACAGATACGCAGTATTTT. It translates to CASSPPRGGTDTQYF. The chain joins TRBV11-2 to TRBJ2-3; D is perhaps TRBD1 (6 bases). The CDR3 extends over 15 amino acids. Germline lookup yields CDR1 SGHAT and CDR2 FQNNGV. The V and J ends lost 5 bases and 1 base respectively, with 13 bases between them.

The CDR3 reads CASSSGGPSIYF. The DNA of the CDR3 is TGTGCCAGCAGCTCCGGGGGTCCTAGCATATATTTT. The chain carries TRBV7-2 and TRBJ1-3, with a weak D call TRBD1 (5 bases). Trimming removed 4 bases at V and 12 bases at J, with 13 bases between. CDR1 and CDR2 from the germline V gene are SGHTA and FQGNSA. This CDR3 has 12 amino acids.

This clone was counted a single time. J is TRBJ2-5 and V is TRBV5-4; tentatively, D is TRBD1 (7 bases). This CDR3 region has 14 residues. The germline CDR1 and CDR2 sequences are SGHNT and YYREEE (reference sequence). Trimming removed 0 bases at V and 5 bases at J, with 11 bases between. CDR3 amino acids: CASSLGQGGETQYF. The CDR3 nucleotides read TGTGCCAGCAGCTTGGGACAGGGAGGCGAGACCCAGTACTTC.

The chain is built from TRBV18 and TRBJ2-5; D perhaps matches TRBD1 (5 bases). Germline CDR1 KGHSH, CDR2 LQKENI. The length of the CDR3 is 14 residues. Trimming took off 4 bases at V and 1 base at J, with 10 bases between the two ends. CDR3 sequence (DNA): TGTGCCAGCTCACACTCGACAGTCCAAGAGACCCAGTACTTC. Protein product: CASSHSTVQETQYF.

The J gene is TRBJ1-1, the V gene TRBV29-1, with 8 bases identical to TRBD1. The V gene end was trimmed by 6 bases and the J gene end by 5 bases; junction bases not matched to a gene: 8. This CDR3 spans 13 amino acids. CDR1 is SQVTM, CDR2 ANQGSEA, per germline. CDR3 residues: CSVRQGIGTEAFF. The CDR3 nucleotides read TGCAGCGTCAGACAGGGGATAGGGACTGAAGCTTTCTTT.